These 20 T cell receptor beta chains share one sample of origin, sequenced in a study of T cell responses to AZD1222 COVID-19 vaccine. The protocol was immunoSEQ multiplex PCR, while the TCRdb copy is restricted to in-frame clones and leaves out a portion. The table shows over 110,000 clones, with 93% occurring only once. The starting material was peripheral blood, obtained on day 0 of AZD1222 vaccination. These receptors came from an adult in good health.

J is TRBJ2-2 and V is TRBV7-8; TRBD1 aligns across 9 bases. With V trimmed by 0 bases and J by 2 bases, 1 base remained unmatched. The CDR3 is 16 residues long. CDR1 and CDR2 (germline): SGHVS, FQNEAQ. CDR3 coding DNA: TGTGCCAGCAGCTTAGCTACAGGGGGCAACACCGGGGAGCTGTTTTTT. Residues: CASSLATGGNTGELFF.

The chain couples TRBV5-1 to TRBJ2-1, with D possibly TRBD2 on 6 matching bases. The germline V and J ends were trimmed by 4 bases and 4 bases, with 18 bases remaining between them. The CDR3 is made up of 16 amino acids. CDR1 is SGHRS and CDR2 is YFSETQ in the germline V gene. As DNA, the CDR3 is TGCGCCAGCAGCGCCTTGGGACTTTTGTCATACAATGAGCAGTTCTTC. It translates to CASSALGLLSYNEQFF.

CDR3: CASSFQGYEQYF. The CDR3 DNA is TGTGCCAGCAGCTTCCAGGGATACGAGCAGTACTTC. The gene calls are TRBV13 and TRBJ2-7, with D possibly being TRBD1 (5 bases). This CDR3 is 12 amino acids long. Germline CDR1 and CDR2: PRHDT and FYEKMQ (reference sequence). Trimming cost V 3 bases and J 4 bases, with 7 bases left between them.

The chain uses TRBV6-2 or TRBV6-3 and TRBJ2-3, with 12 bases matching TRBD2. The CDR3 loop spans 15 amino acids. V dropped 5 bases and J dropped 5; count of bases not matched to a gene: 5. The germline gives CDR1 MNHEY, CDR2 SVGEGT. The CDR3 sequence is CASSNPGLAGDTQYF. CDR3 in DNA: TGTGCCAGCAGTAATCCGGGACTAGCGGGAGATACGCAGTATTTT.

The CDR3 loop is CASSFRAYTGELFF. For the CDR3, the DNA is TGTGCCAGCAGCTTTAGGGCCTACACCGGGGAGCTGTTTTTT. The genes are TRBV5-6 and TRBJ2-2; no clear D. The germline gives CDR1 SGHDT, CDR2 YYEEEE. The V end lost 2 bases, the J end lost 3 bases, and 8 bases lay between the germline ends. This CDR3 is built from 14 residues.

This chain connects TRBV5-4 to TRBJ2-7; 8 nucleotides line up with TRBD2. The CDR3 totals 15 residues. Trimming removed 1 base from V and 2 bases from J; junction bases left unmatched: 5. Germline V gene lookup returns CDR1 SGHNT and CDR2 YYREEE (reference sequence). The CDR3 coding sequence is TGTGCCAGCAGCTTGAATAGCGGGGTCACCTACGAGCAGTACTTC. Translating it yields CASSLNSGVTYEQYF. The full variable domain, in which reference TRBV5-4 and TRBJ2-7 provide the parts outside the CDR3, is ETGVTQSPTHLIKTRGQQVTLRCSSQSGHNTVSWYQQALGQGPQFIFQYYREEENGRGNFPPRFSGLQFPNYSSELNVNALELDDSALYLCASSLNSGVTYEQYFGPGTRLTVT.

This chain links TRBV12-2 with TRBJ2-3. TRBV12-2 is recorded as a pseudogene. There are 14 residues in the CDR3. CDR3 DNA sequence: TGTGCAAGTCGCTACCGGGGCCGCACAGATACGCAGTATTTT. It encodes CASRYRGRTDTQYF.

This clone was recorded once. This sequence joins TRBV10-3 and TRBJ2-7, with D possibly TRBD1 on 5 matching bases. Looked up from germline, CDR1 is ENHRY and CDR2 is SYGVKD. The CDR3 covers 13 residues. Trimming shortened V by 3 bases and J by 6 bases, and 12 bases separated the two germline ends. The CDR3 here is CAISESEGAEQYF. As DNA, the CDR3 is TGTGCCATCAGTGAATCAGAAGGGGCCGAGCAGTACTTC.

The CDR3 region is CASSLGADTYEQYF. In DNA form, the CDR3 reads TGTGCCAGCAGTTTAGGGGCGGACACCTACGAGCAGTACTTC. This chain connects TRBV27 to TRBJ2-7; a possible D gene is TRBD1 (5 bases). The CDR3 is 14 residues long. V was cut by 2 bases and J by 2 bases, with 10 bases left in between. Germline V gene lookup returns CDR1 MNHEY and CDR2 SMNVEV (reference sequence).

The J gene is TRBJ2-7, the V gene TRBV4-3; TRBD2 might be the D (5 bases). The V gene lost 0 bases and the J gene lost 3 bases, with 9 bases spanning the gap. In germline, CDR1 is LGHNA, CDR2 YSLEER. The CDR3 loop spans 14 amino acids. DNA for the CDR3: TGCGCCAGCAGCCAAGATGGCCGGGACTACGAGCAGTACTTC. The encoded protein is CASSQDGRDYEQYF.

The V gene is TRBV12-5, the J gene TRBJ1-1, with unresolved D. The CDR3 consists of 13 residues. Germline lookup yields CDR1 LGHNT and CDR2 FRNRAP. Trimming cost V 1 base and J 1 base, with 4 bases left between them. The CDR3 DNA reads TGTGCTAGTGGTTTGGCACGGAACACTGAAGCTTTCTTT. It is translated as CASGLARNTEAFF.

This clone came up once. The rearrangement links TRBV27 to TRBJ2-7; a weak D match, TRBD1 (6 bases). Trimming stripped 5 bases from V and 3 bases from J, with 20 bases between. CDR3 size: 16 residues. CDR1 is MNHEY and CDR2 is SMNVEV in the germline V gene (reference sequence). The CDR3: CASSLRGDTTHYEQYF. The CDR3 coding sequence is TGTGCCAGCAGTCTCCGAGGGGACACAACCCACTACGAGCAGTACTTC.

This chain links TRBV18 with TRBJ2-5, with TRBD2 matching over 13 bases. CDR3 size: 18 residues. Germline V gene data show CDR1 as KGHSH and CDR2 as LQKENI. J was trimmed by 3 bases and V by 6 bases; bases with no gene match: 13. The CDR3 loop reads CASSLRLAGGPGEETQYF. In nucleotides, the CDR3 is TGTGCCAGCTCTCTCCGACTAGCGGGAGGCCCCGGTGAAGAGACCCAGTACTTC.

This clone was seen only once. The V and J genes are TRBV11-2 and TRBJ1-3, with D perhaps TRBD1 (5 bases). The length of the CDR3 is 16 residues. Trimming left V 8 bases short and J 0 bases short, with 17 bases between. Germline CDR1 is SGHAT and CDR2 is FQNNGV. This CDR3 reads CASGGGGSGSGNTIYF. CDR3 nucleotide sequence: TGTGCCAGCGGCGGCGGGGGGTCAGGCTCTGGAAACACCATATATTTT.

This clone was detected only once. The chain combines TRBV7-2 with TRBJ1-5; TRBD1 aligns across 7 bases. Per germline, CDR1 SGHTA and CDR2 FQGNSA. CDR3 length equals 17 residues. The J segment lost 0 bases and the V segment lost 1 base, leaving 6 bases of the junction unmatched. In nucleotides, the CDR3 is TGTGCCAGCAGCTTAGAGGACAGGACCTATAGCAATCAGCCCCAGCATTTT. It specifies CASSLEDRTYSNQPQHF.

The chain couples TRBV6-5 to TRBJ1-4; D gene uncertain. This CDR3 comprises 14 residues. V lost 2 bases and J lost 8, with 12 bases in between. Germline V lookup: CDR1 MNHEY, CDR2 SVGAGI. Here the CDR3 reads CASSYQSTGEKLFF. The CDR3 bases are TGTGCCAGCAGTTACCAGTCCACGGGGGAAAAACTGTTTTTT.

The chain carries TRBV6-2 or TRBV6-3 and TRBJ1-5; TRBD1 agrees at 8 bases. The CDR3 runs to 12 residues. Germline V lookup: CDR1 MNHEY, CDR2 SVGEGT. The ends lost 6 bases at V and 7 bases at J; junction bases unmatched: 2. The CDR3 DNA sequence: TGTGCCAGCAGCGGACAGGGCCAGCCCCAGCATTTT. Its protein product is CASSGQGQPQHF.

The chain couples TRBV4-2 to TRBJ2-7, with 8 nucleotides matching TRBD2. Germline values: CDR1 LGHNA, CDR2 YNFKEQ. Trimming cost V 6 bases and J 1 base; bases outside gene matches: 11. The CDR3 totals 16 residues. CDR3 region: CASSPRLAGGSYEQYF. CDR3 coding DNA: TGTGCCAGCAGTCCCCGCCTAGCGGGCGGATCCTACGAGCAGTACTTC.

In its sample, this clone was seen once. The V gene is TRBV6-5, the J gene TRBJ2-3; 7 bases are a match to TRBD2. CDR3 length: 15 amino acids. The germline CDR1 and CDR2 sequences are MNHEY and SVGAGI. V gave up 2 bases and J gave up 5 bases; unmatched junction bases: 7. Written as DNA, the CDR3 is TGTGCCAGCAGTTACCCGGGACTAATGGGAGATACGCAGTATTTT. Translating it yields CASSYPGLMGDTQYF.

This chain connects TRBV19 to TRBJ2-5, with D perhaps matching TRBD1 or TRBD2 (5 bases each). The germline CDR1 and CDR2 sequences are LNHDA and SQIVND (reference sequence). Between the trimmed V and J ends, which lost 7 bases and 1 base, there was a span of 16 bases. This CDR3 has 15 residues. The CDR3 sequence is CASKRNGAGQETQYF. CDR3 nucleotides: TGTGCCAGTAAGAGGAACGGGGCGGGCCAAGAGACCCAGTACTTC.